The T cell receptor (beta chain) described here comes from a study of lymphopenia after photon versus proton radiotherapy. The CDR3 has 16 amino acids. V lost 3 bases and J 4 bases, leaving 18 bases between the germline ends. The germline V gene has CDR1 LNHDA and CDR2 SQIVND (reference sequence). TCRdb keeps only in-frame clones here, not all; method: immunoSEQ multiplex PCR. The sample lists roughly 25,000 clones, roughly four fifths seen once, with around 20% in the top ten. Sequencing used peripheral blood, obtained from a patient treated with proton-based radiotherapy. The TCR was taken from a woman between 70 and 85 years old with pancreatic cancer. The V and J genes are TRBV19 and TRBJ2-5; D call uncertain. The CDR3 DNA reads TGTGCCAGTAGTATGGATGGTCCCGCGGTAAGAGAGACCCAGTACTTC. This translates into CASSMDGPAVRETQYF.